This is a list of T cell receptor beta chains from one sample in a study of OX40 agonist ivuxolimab in advanced cancers. TCRdb keeps only in-frame clones here, not all; method: immunoSEQ multiplex PCR. This sample carries 70,000 or so clones, around nine tenths of them seen once, and the ten largest clones take around 0.7%. This specimen consisted of CD4+ or CD8+ T cells sorted from blood, obtained in a trial of the OX40 agonist ivuxolimab. The receptors originated from an adult with an advanced solid tumor such as melanoma, head and neck, liver or kidney cancer. The CDR3 runs from the conserved cysteine through the conserved F or W. Fields, in order: CDR3 protein, CDR3 DNA, J gene, D gene, clone size, V gene, CDR3 length. The D gene is left open where the match is weak. Expanded clones are given a class, and other clones once, few, many or no size at all.

CDR3 protein: CASSFRTASGANVLTF
CDR3 DNA: TGTGCCAGCAGCTTCAGGACGGCCTCTGGGGCCAACGTCCTGACTTTC
J gene: TRBJ2-6
D gene: -
clone size: once
V gene: TRBV7-9
CDR3 length: 16

CDR3 protein: CASSLEGRTNEKLFF
CDR3 DNA: TGCGCCAGCAGCTTGGAGGGCAGGACTAATGAAAAACTGTTTTTT
J gene: TRBJ1-4
D gene: -
clone size: -
V gene: TRBV5-1
CDR3 length: 15

CDR3 protein: CAQRGEQSADTQYF
CDR3 DNA: TGTGCCCAAAGGGGGGAGCAGAGCGCAGATACGCAGTATTTT
J gene: TRBJ2-3
D gene: -
clone size: once
V gene: TRBV30
CDR3 length: 14

CDR3 protein: CASSHRVWEKLFF
CDR3 DNA: TGTGCCAGCAGTCACAGGGTTTGGGAAAAACTGTTTTTT
J gene: TRBJ1-4
D gene: -
clone size: -
V gene: TRBV6-6
CDR3 length: 13

CDR3 protein: CASSLRDRGRKKDTQYF
CDR3 DNA: TGCGCCAGCAGCCTTAGGGACAGGGGGCGCAAAAAAGATACGCAGTATTTT
J gene: TRBJ2-3
D gene: TRBD1
clone size: -
V gene: TRBV23-1
CDR3 length: 17

CDR3 protein: CASSPGTSGRASTDTQYF
CDR3 DNA: TGTGCCAGCAGCCCCGGGACTAGCGGGAGGGCTAGCACAGATACGCAGTATTTT
J gene: TRBJ2-3
D gene: TRBD2
clone size: once
V gene: TRBV14
CDR3 length: 18

CDR3 protein: CASSFLDRYEQYF
CDR3 DNA: TGTGCCAGCAGTTTCCTGGACAGGTACGAGCAGTACTTC
J gene: TRBJ2-7
D gene: TRBD1
clone size: -
V gene: TRBV27
CDR3 length: 13

CDR3 protein: CASSPGSRAGRGGSYEQYF
CDR3 DNA: TGCGCCAGCAGCCCGGGGAGCAGGGCAGGGCGGGGGGGCTCCTACGAGCAGTACTTC
J gene: TRBJ2-7
D gene: TRBD2
clone size: -
V gene: TRBV5-1
CDR3 length: 19

CDR3 protein: CASSVGPHTEAFF
CDR3 DNA: TGTGCCAGCAGCGTAGGGCCTCATACTGAAGCTTTCTTT
J gene: TRBJ1-1
D gene: -
clone size: -
V gene: TRBV9
CDR3 length: 13

CDR3 protein: CASSIQDRAGGYTF
CDR3 DNA: TGTGCCAGTAGTATTCAAGACAGGGCAGGGGGCTACACCTTC
J gene: TRBJ1-2
D gene: TRBD1
clone size: -
V gene: TRBV19
CDR3 length: 14

CDR3 protein: CASSLVVLDGTATGNEQFF
CDR3 DNA: TGTGCCAGCAGCTTGGTAGTCTTGGACGGGACAGCAACAGGCAATGAGCAGTTCTTC
J gene: TRBJ2-1
D gene: TRBD1
clone size: -
V gene: TRBV5-6
CDR3 length: 19